This passage covers 2 T cell receptor beta chains from one sample sequenced in a study of molecular identifiers for immune sequencing clone quantification. In TCRdb, the PCR reads were re-called with MiXCR into one record per CDR3 protein. This table has fewer than 30,000 distinct CDR3 sequences, under 20% appearing once. The sequenced sample consisted of naive CD8+ T cells from blood, with Jurkat cell RNA spiked in. Sample subset: FACS-sorted CD8+CD4-CCR7+CD45RA+ naive T cells. The receptor source for this set is a human donor in good health. Some libraries in this study had Jurkat cell RNA spiked in.

This clonotype came up many times. The chain is built from TRBV7-9 and TRBJ2-7; the D gene is possibly TRBD2 (5 bases). Germline V CDR1 and CDR2: SEHNR, FQNEAQ (reference sequence). Trimming cost V 4 bases and J 0 bases, with 28 bases left between them. The CDR3 runs 20 residues. The CDR3 sequence is CASSSSLGQDQVLFSYEQYF. The CDR3 nucleotides are TGTGCCAGCAGCTCTAGCTTAGGCCAGGACCAGGTTCTGTTCTCCTACGAGCAGTACTTC.

This clonotype was picked up many times. Written as DNA, the CDR3 is TGTGCCAGCAGCCCCCGGGTAGAGTCACCCCTCCACTTT. It is translated as CASSPRVESPLHF. V is TRBV6-5 and J is TRBJ1-6; D gene unclear. Trimming shortened V by 6 bases and J by 10 bases, and 13 bases separated the two germline ends. CDR3 length: 13 amino acids. Germline V gene lookup returns CDR1 MNHEY and CDR2 SVGAGI.